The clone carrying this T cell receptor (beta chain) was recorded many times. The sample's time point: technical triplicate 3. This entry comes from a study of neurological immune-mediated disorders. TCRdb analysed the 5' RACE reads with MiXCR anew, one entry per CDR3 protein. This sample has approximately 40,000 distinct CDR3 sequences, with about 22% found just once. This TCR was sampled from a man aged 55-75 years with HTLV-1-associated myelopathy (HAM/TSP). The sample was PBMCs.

The CDR3 sequence: CAIQSLNEQFF. DNA for the CDR3: TGTGCCATCCAGTCCCTCAATGAGCAGTTCTTC. The V and J genes are TRBV28 and TRBJ2-1; the D is unclear. Germline CDR1 and CDR2: MDHEN and SYDVKM. V lost 10 bases and J 6 bases, leaving 10 bases between the germline ends. The CDR3 covers 11 residues.